This T cell receptor beta chain was sequenced in a study of T cells in Graves' hyperthyroidism and ophthalmopathy. In its sample, this clonotype was seen many times. Amplified regions were TCR beta CDR3 sequences from RNA transcripts. An initial round of RT-PCR targeting the TCR CDR3 relied on the HTBI primer set. A single record per CDR3 protein comes from TCRdb applying MiXCR to the multiplex PCR reads. The sample lists 490,000 or so distinct CDR3 sequences, 20% to 25% seen once, with under 55% in the top ten. For ophthalmopathy patients, the Clinical Activity Score was at least 3 and the NOSPECS grade at least 4; duration was under 3 months. This receptor was obtained from a woman aged 70-85 years with Graves' ophthalmopathy. Sequencing was performed on blood.

CDR3 protein: CASSSRQGIDTQYF. The CDR3 DNA follows: TGTGCCAGCAGCTCAAGACAGGGGATAGATACGCAGTATTTT. The chain couples TRBV7-9 to TRBJ2-3, with 8 bases that match TRBD1. Germline V CDR1 and CDR2: SEHNR, FQNEAQ (reference sequence). J gave up 5 bases and V 4 bases, and 5 bases lay outside the gene matches. The CDR3 is 14 amino acids.